This T cell receptor beta chain was found in a study of T cell responses to AZD1222 COVID-19 vaccine. This clone was counted a few times. This specimen includes other DNA sequences encoding the same CDR3. The CDR3 has 14 residues. Germline CDR1 is SGHRS and CDR2 is YFSETQ. V lost 3 bases, J lost 2 bases, and 2 bases stayed unmatched. The method was immunoSEQ multiplex PCR; TCRdb's version includes in-frame clones alone and lacks a portion of them. The sample lists tens of thousands of clones; approximately 90% were seen once. The chain links TRBV5-1 to TRBJ2-1; 7 bases line up with TRBD2. The sequencing here drew on peripheral blood, taken 28 days after the second AZD1222 dose. This TCR was recovered from an adult who received the AZD1222 COVID-19 vaccine. CDR3 nucleotide sequence: TGCGCCAGCAGCTCTGCGGGAGCCTACAATGAGCAGTTCTTC. Its protein is CASSSAGAYNEQFF.